These T cell receptor beta chains were read from a single sample in a study of cytomegalovirus exposure and HLA in healthy donors. Only in-frame clones appear in the TCRdb table, and some are missing; sequencing was by immunoSEQ multiplex PCR. The data hold 110,000 to 150,000 clones, with roughly 90% observed a single time. The sample comprised PBMCs. The receptors come from a man younger than 35 in good health and CMV-seronegative. CDR3s include the opening cysteine and the closing phenylalanine or tryptophan. Fields, in order: D gene, V gene, J gene, clone size, CDR3 DNA, CDR3 protein. D genes are given only for firm matches. Clone size is shown for a subset of rows, as once, few, many or a class of expanded clone.

>TRBD1|TRBV5-1|TRBJ1-2|.
TGCGCCAGCAGCTTGGGGGACAGCTCATATGGCTACACCTTC
CASSLGDSSYGYTF
>.|TRBV2|TRBJ2-5|once
TGTGCCAGCAGTCTCCAAGAGACCCAGTACTTC
CASSLQETQYF
>.|TRBV6-5|TRBJ2-2|.
TGTGCCAGCAGCCCCGGGGTGGTCACCGGGGAGCTGTTTTTT
CASSPGVVTGELFF
>.|TRBV7-9|TRBJ1-3|.
TGTGCCAGCAGCTTAGCGCTCAGCTCTGGAAACACCATATATTTT
CASSLALSSGNTIYF
>.|TRBV19|TRBJ1-6|.
TGTGCCAGTAGTTTCTCGAGCTCCTATAATTCACCCCTCCACTTT
CASSFSSSYNSPLHF
>.|TRBV7-2|TRBJ1-2|few
TGTGCCAGCAGCCCAACAGGACCGAACAACTATGGCTACACCTTC
CASSPTGPNNYGYTF
>TRBD2|TRBV7-2|TRBJ2-1|.
TGTGCCAGCAGCCCCCAGATAAGGACTAGCGGGAGTAGCAATGAGCAGTTCTTC
CASSPQIRTSGSSNEQFF
>TRBD1|TRBV29-1|TRBJ2-1|.
TGCAGCGTTTCGGCCCCGACAGGGAACCATGAGCAGTTCTTC
CSVSAPTGNHEQFF
>.|TRBV6-5|TRBJ1-4|once
TGTGCCAGCAGGCGGGAGTTAACTAATGAAAAACTGTTTTTT
CASRRELTNEKLFF
>.|TRBV19|TRBJ1-3|.
TGTGCCAGTAGTATATTCCCCCGGGGTTCTGGAAACACCATATATTTT
CASSIFPRGSGNTIYF
>TRBD1|TRBV4-1|TRBJ1-1|.
TGCGCCAGCAGCCAAGATCGGGACAGGGGGCAATGGACTGAAGCTTTCTTT
CASSQDRDRGQWTEAFF
>.|TRBV14|TRBJ2-7|.
TGTGCCAGCAGCCGTACCGGGAGAGACTCCTACGAGCAGTACTTC
CASSRTGRDSYEQYF
>.|TRBV19|TRBJ1-5|.
TGTGCCAGTAGACCCGATCCGGGGGGACATCGCAATCAGCCCCAGCATTTT
CASRPDPGGHRNQPQHF
>TRBD1|TRBV5-1|TRBJ1-1|.
TGCGCCAGCAGCTCACAGGGGATGAACACTGAAGCTTTCTTT
CASSSQGMNTEAFF
>.|TRBV30|TRBJ1-1|once
TGTGCCTGGAGTGGGATAGGGCAGGGGAGTTTCGGTGAAGCTTTCTTT
CAWSGIGQGSFGEAFF
>.|TRBV7-9|TRBJ2-7|.
TGTGCCAGCAGCTTAGTACAGGGCGAGCAGTACTTC
CASSLVQGEQYF
>.|TRBV7-6|TRBJ1-3|once
TGTGCCAGCAGCCTTCGGGTCACAGGCACCTCTGGAAACACCATATATTTT
CASSLRVTGTSGNTIYF
>TRBD2|TRBV30|TRBJ2-3|.
TGTGCCTGGAGCCCGCAACTAGCGGGTAGCACATATACGCAGTATTTT
CAWSPQLAGSTYTQYF
>TRBD1|TRBV2|TRBJ1-3|.
TGTGCCAGCAGCCCAGGGACAGCTGGAAACACCATATATTTT
CASSPGTAGNTIYF
>.|TRBV5-1|TRBJ2-4|once
TGCGCCAGCGCCACAGGGGGGGGAGTGCCCGCCAAAAACATTCAGTACTTC
CASATGGGVPAKNIQYF
>TRBD2|TRBV9|TRBJ2-7|.
TGTGCCAGCAGCGTAGCTAGCGGGGGCTCCTACGAGCAGTACTTC
CASSVASGGSYEQYF
>.|TRBV2|TRBJ2-7|.
TGTGCCAGCAGTGACGAACTGTACGAGCAGTACTTC
CASSDELYEQYF
>TRBD1|TRBV5-6|TRBJ1-3|.
TGTGCCAGCAGCTTGGTGGCGACAGGGAGAAACACCATATATTTT
CASSLVATGRNTIYF
>.|TRBV7-2|TRBJ1-2|.
TGTGCCAGCAGCTGGACGGGGAGCTATGGCTACACCTTC
CASSWTGSYGYTF
>TRBD2|TRBV7-6|TRBJ2-1|.
TGTGCCAGCAGCTTAAACAAGCGGGAGTTCGATGAGCAGTTCTTC
CASSLNKREFDEQFF
>.|TRBV5-6|TRBJ1-2|.
TGTGCCAGCACCAATGCGGGCACAGCTGATGGCTACACCTTC
CASTNAGTADGYTF
>TRBD1|TRBV19|TRBJ2-4|.
TGTGCCAGTAGTAGACTCCGGGACAGGGCGTTGGACATTCAGTACTTC
CASSRLRDRALDIQYF
>TRBD2|TRBV5-6|TRBJ2-7|once
TGTGCCAGCAGCTTCCTTGGGACTACCAACTCCTACGAGCAGTACTTC
CASSFLGTTNSYEQYF
>TRBD2|TRBV5-6|TRBJ2-3|.
TGTGCCAGCAGCTTGGTTTGGGGAGGGAGCACAGATACGCAGTATTTT
CASSLVWGGSTDTQYF